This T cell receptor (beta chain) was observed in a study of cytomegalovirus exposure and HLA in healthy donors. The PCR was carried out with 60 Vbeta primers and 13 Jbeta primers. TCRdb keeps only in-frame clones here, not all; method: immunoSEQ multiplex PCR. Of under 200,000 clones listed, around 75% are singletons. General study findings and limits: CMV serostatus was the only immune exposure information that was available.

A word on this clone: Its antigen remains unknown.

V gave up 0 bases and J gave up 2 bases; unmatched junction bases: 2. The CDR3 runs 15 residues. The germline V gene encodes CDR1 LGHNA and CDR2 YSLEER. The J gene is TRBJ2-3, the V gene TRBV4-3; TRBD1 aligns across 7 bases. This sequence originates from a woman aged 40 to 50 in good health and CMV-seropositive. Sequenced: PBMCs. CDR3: CASSQEGQTTDTQYF. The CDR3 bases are TGCGCCAGCAGCCAAGAGGGACAGACCACAGATACGCAGTATTTT.